Described below is a single T cell receptor (beta chain) sequence and its context. This specimen belongs to a study of blood T cell repertoires in COVID-19. Background on the study: The analysed material was cDNA or gDNA that came from T cells, B-cell-depleted T cells, or PBMCs.

This CDR3 has 14 residues. Germline V CDR1 and CDR2: LGHDT, YNNKEL (reference sequence). V trimming: 0 bases; J trimming: 8 bases; junction bases outside the gene matches: 6. Authors' data handling: How many nucleated cells were present was estimated from reference gene primer amplification. This table comes from immunoSEQ multiplex PCR, and its TCRdb copy is limited to in-frame clones, with some not included. V, J and clone size reflect that table, while D and trimming were determined from the DNA. Of roughly 86,000 clones listed, 65% to 85% are singletons. This chain uses TRBV3-1 (or the pseudogene TRBV3-2) with TRBJ1-2; 7 bases are a match to TRBD1. The sequence was collected from a man aged 60 to 75 with acute or convalescent COVID-19. Sequencing was performed on peripheral blood. The CDR3 reads CASSQDTRGRGYTF. The DNA for the CDR3 is TGTGCCAGCAGCCAAGATACGAGGGGGCGAGGCTACACCTTC.